These T cell receptor beta chains were read from a single sample in a study of blood T cell repertoires in COVID-19. Generated by immunoSEQ multiplex PCR, the TCRdb table keeps only in-frame clones and is missing some. In the table there are roughly 100,000 clones, roughly 84% of which are singletons. The source material was peripheral blood. Source of these receptors: a human donor in a cohort sampled during active COVID-19. Each CDR3 is given with its conserved first and last residue. The D gene is left open where the match is weak. Clone size is shown for a subset of rows, as once, few, many or a class of expanded clone.

d_gene	v_gene	abundance	j_gene	CDR3nt	CDR3aa
-	TRBV15	-	TRBJ2-3	TGTGCCACCAGCAGCGGCGGTAGCACAGATACGCAGTATTTT	CATSSGGSTDTQYF
-	TRBV11-2	-	TRBJ2-3	TGTGCCAGCAGCTACCAACAGGGTTCTGGAGATACGCAGTATTTT	CASSYQQGSGDTQYF
-	TRBV6-5	-	TRBJ1-3	TGTGCCACCTCCCGGGAGCCGCTTGGAAACACCATATATTTT	CATSREPLGNTIYF
TRBD1	TRBV6-5	-	TRBJ1-2	TGTGCCAGCACCAGGACAGGGGGCCTCTATGGCTACACCTTC	CASTRTGGLYGYTF
-	TRBV7-2	-	TRBJ2-3	TGTGCCAGCAGCCAGCAGCCCCTGGGGAGGCACACAGATACGCAGTATTTT	CASSQQPLGRHTDTQYF
TRBD1	TRBV30	-	TRBJ1-1	TGTGCCTGGAGTAAGAAGCCGGGACAGGGCCCCAAAGAAGCTTTCTTT	CAWSKKPGQGPKEAFF
-	TRBV12-3/TRBV12-4	few	TRBJ1-3	TGTGCCAGCTCACCGAGCTCTGGAAACACCATATATTTT	CASSPSSGNTIYF
-	TRBV10-2	-	TRBJ1-4	TGCGCCAGCACCGGAGGAAATGAAAAACTGTTTTTT	CASTGGNEKLFF
-	TRBV7-8	-	TRBJ2-1	TGTGCCAGCAGCTTACCGCCGGACAATGAGCAGTTCTTC	CASSLPPDNEQFF
TRBD2	TRBV2	-	TRBJ2-5	TGTGCCAGCAGTGTTAGCGGGGGGGCCTGGGAGACCCAGTACTTC	CASSVSGGAWETQYF
-	TRBV5-1	-	TRBJ2-3	TGCGCCAGCAGCTTGGTTTTCGGGGGCACAGATACGCAGTATTTT	CASSLVFGGTDTQYF
-	TRBV2	-	TRBJ2-7	TGTGCCAGCTCACCCGCGGGTAGGGTGGAGTACTTC	CASSPAGRVEYF
-	TRBV10-3	once	TRBJ1-2	TGTGCCATCAGTGAGTCCGGGTTTTGGAACTATGGCTACACCTTC	CAISESGFWNYGYTF
-	TRBV4-1	-	TRBJ1-2	TGCGCCCTAATCAAGCCTAACTATGGCTACACCTTC	CALIKPNYGYTF
-	TRBV27	-	TRBJ1-5	TGTGCCAGCAGCCCCGCTCTTCGGTTTCAGCCCCAGCATTTT	CASSPALRFQPQHF
-	TRBV15	-	TRBJ1-5	TGTGCCACCAGCAGAGATCTAACTGATAGCAATCAGCCCCAGCATTTT	CATSRDLTDSNQPQHF
TRBD1	TRBV6-6	once	TRBJ1-4	TGTGCCAGCAGTTCTCCTGACAGGGGGCCTGAAAAACTGTTTTTT	CASSSPDRGPEKLFF
TRBD2	TRBV4-3	-	TRBJ2-2	TGCGCCAGCAGCCAGGGACTAGCGGGGGGCGCGGCCGGGGAGCTGTTTTTT	CASSQGLAGGAAGELFF
TRBD1	TRBV5-6	once	TRBJ1-1	TGTGCCAGCAGCTTGGGAGACAGGGTAGGGACTGAAGCTTTCTTT	CASSLGDRVGTEAFF
-	TRBV6-2/TRBV6-3	few	TRBJ1-5	TGTGCCAGCAGCCTACCTGACCACAGGAGGGATAGCAATCAGCCCCAGCATTTT	CASSLPDHRRDSNQPQHF